A single sample gave rise to the 18 T cell receptor beta chains below, sequenced in a study of Graves' ophthalmopathy and Graves' hyperthyroidism. Amplified TCR beta CDR3 regions were obtained using RNA transcripts as template. An opening RT-PCR round employed HTBI primers and preceded a second-round multiplex PCR. A single record per CDR3 protein comes from TCRdb applying MiXCR to the multiplex PCR reads. The sample lists about 240,000 distinct CDR3 sequences; less than 55% were seen once. Sequences were obtained from peripheral blood. These receptors all stem from an adult man with Graves' ophthalmopathy.

The CDR3 region is CASGLVLRSYTIYF. CDR3 in DNA: TGTGCTAGTGGTTTGGTACTCAGGTCATACACCATATATTTT. The chain couples TRBV12-5 to TRBJ1-3, with no clear D. The CDR3 has 14 amino acids. In germline, CDR1 is LGHNT, CDR2 FRNRAP. Trimming took off 0 bases at V and 8 bases at J, with 11 bases between the two ends.

The V gene is TRBV7-3, the J gene TRBJ1-1, with D possibly TRBD1 on 5 matching bases. CDR3 length: 16 residues. Germline CDR1 is SGHTA and CDR2 is FQGTGA. Trimming stripped 6 bases from V and 1 base from J, with 18 bases between. The CDR3 loop is CASSFPLGRTNTEAFF. In DNA, the CDR3 is TGTGCCAGCAGTTTCCCCTTGGGACGGACGAACACTGAAGCTTTCTTT.

The chain combines TRBV3-1 with TRBJ1-2, with 7 bases aligning to TRBD1. This CDR3 has 14 residues. Germline V gene sequence: CDR1 LGHDT, CDR2 YNNKEL (reference sequence). Trimming took 4 bases from V and 9 from J; bases not matched to a gene: 11. CDR3 coding DNA: TGTGCCAGCAGCCCCGGGACAGCGCTTAGTCGCTACACCTTC. It yields the protein CASSPGTALSRYTF.

The chain has TRBV24-1 and TRBJ2-7; 11 bases align to TRBD1. CDR1 and CDR2 (germline): KGHDR, SFDVKD. Trimming took 4 bases from V and 5 from J; bases not matched to a gene: 6. The CDR3 is 15 amino acids. In DNA form, the CDR3 reads TGTGCCACCAGTGAACCCCGGGACAGGGGGGACGAGCAGTACTTC. Its translation is CATSEPRDRGDEQYF.

This clonotype occurred many times. The chain uses TRBV25-1 and TRBJ1-2; D not resolved. This CDR3 is built from 15 residues. Trimming took 1 base from V and 4 from J, leaving 13 bases between them. Germline CDR1 and CDR2: MGHDK and SYGVNS. The CDR3 loop reads CASSEWKKGIYGYTF. In DNA form, the CDR3 reads TGTGCCAGCAGTGAATGGAAGAAGGGAATCTATGGCTACACCTTC.

This clonotype was picked up a small number of times. This chain uses TRBV7-9 with TRBJ2-5, with a tentative D call TRBD2 (5 bases). Germline V gene lookup returns CDR1 SEHNR and CDR2 FQNEAQ (reference sequence). There are 14 residues in the CDR3. Trimming pared 1 base from V and 4 bases from J, leaving 10 bases between. CDR3 protein: CASSLDLSGETQYF. CDR3 DNA sequence: TGTGCCAGCAGCTTAGACCTAAGCGGAGAGACCCAGTACTTC.

The chain combines TRBV29-1 with TRBJ2-1; maybe TRBD2 (7 bases). The CDR3 loop spans 12 amino acids. V lost 3 bases and J lost 8, with 11 bases in between. Germline CDR1 and CDR2: SQVTM and ANQGSEA. The CDR3: CSVDREGDEQFF. The CDR3 DNA sequence: TGCAGCGTTGATAGGGAGGGGGATGAGCAGTTCTTC.

The V and J genes are TRBV5-5 and TRBJ1-1, with D possibly being TRBD1 (5 bases). Germline CDR1 is SGHKS and CDR2 is YYEKEE (reference sequence). V lost 0 bases to trimming and J lost 1 base, with 13 bases between them. There are 16 residues in the CDR3. Here the CDR3 reads CASSLGPGTENTEAFF. CDR3 coding DNA: TGTGCCAGCAGCTTGGGGCCCGGGACGGAGAACACTGAAGCTTTCTTT.

This sequence joins TRBV7-9 and TRBJ1-1; 8 positions match TRBD1. In germline, CDR1 is SEHNR, CDR2 FQNEAQ (reference sequence). This CDR3 contains 15 residues. The J segment lost 0 bases and the V segment lost 4 bases, leaving 4 bases of the junction unmatched. The CDR3 DNA reads TGTGCCAGCAGCTCGAGACAGGGGATGAACACTGAAGCTTTCTTT. Protein product: CASSSRQGMNTEAFF.

A note on this clonotype: The germline gene is not matched at one end of the junction; a read error may be the cause. The chain is built from TRBV7-9 and TRBJ2-6; D call uncertain. Germline CDR1 SEHNR, CDR2 FQNEAQ (reference sequence). The CDR3 sequence is 15 residues long. CDR3 in DNA: TGCGCCAGCAGCCCCGAAGAGGACCTGAAAAACGTCCTGACTTTC. Residues: CASSPEEDLKNVLTF.

J is TRBJ1-5 and V is TRBV28; 7 bases align to TRBD1. CDR1 and CDR2 (germline): MDHEN, SYDVKM. The CDR3 consists of 14 residues. V dropped 6 bases and J dropped 4; count of bases not matched to a gene: 6. The CDR3 DNA follows: TGTGCCAGCAGACCAGGGGGTTCAAATCAGCCCCAGCATTTT. Translated, it gives CASRPGGSNQPQHF. The entire variable domain, with the rest obtained from reference TRBV28 and TRBJ1-5, is as follows: DVKVTQSSRYLVKRTGEKVFLECVQDMDHENMFWYRQDPGLGLRLIYFSYDVKMKEKGDIPEGYSVSREKKERFSLILESASTNQTSMYLCASRPGGSNQPQHFGDGTRLSIL.

The chain couples TRBV13 to TRBJ2-3, with 13 bases that match TRBD2. The CDR3 spans 16 residues. Germline assignment: CDR1 PRHDT and CDR2 FYEKMQ (reference sequence). With V trimmed by 6 bases and J by 6 bases, 9 bases remained unmatched. The DNA for the CDR3 is TGTGCCAGCAGTGAACTAGCGGGAGGGCCGGATGATACGCAGTATTTT. It codes for CASSELAGGPDDTQYF.

The chain links TRBV5-6 to TRBJ2-7; D is possibly TRBD2 (6 bases). The CDR3 is 14 residues long. The germline V and J ends were trimmed by 3 bases and 3 bases, with 13 bases remaining between them. Germline CDR1 is SGHDT and CDR2 is YYEEEE. CDR3 in amino acids: CASSSGRIIYEQYF. The CDR3, as DNA: TGTGCCAGCAGCTCGGGGAGGATTATCTACGAGCAGTACTTC.

Only one count was recorded for this clonotype. The rearrangement links TRBV14 to TRBJ2-6; the D is unclear. This CDR3 has 17 amino acids. Per the germline V gene, CDR1 is SGHDN and CDR2 is FVKESK. Trimming removed 0 bases from V and 0 bases from J, with 9 bases in between. The CDR3 reads CASSQELLSSGANVLTF. CDR3 in DNA: TGTGCCAGCAGCCAAGAGCTATTGAGCTCTGGGGCCAACGTCCTGACTTTC. The variable domain in full, with the rest retrieved from reference TRBV14 and TRBJ2-6, is EAGVTQFPSHSVIEKGQTVTLRCDPISGHDNLYWYRRVMGKEIKFLLHFVKESKQDESGMPNNRFLAERTGGTYSTLKVQPAELEDSGVYFCASSQELLSSGANVLTFGAGSRLTVL.

The sample holds one count of this clonotype. J is TRBJ1-5 and V is TRBV16; D may be TRBD1 (6 bases). V was clipped by 3 bases and J by 0 bases, with 9 bases between them. Germline lookup yields CDR1 KGHSY and CDR2 FQNENV. The CDR3 runs to 15 residues. The CDR3 protein is CASSQLDSSNQPQHF. In DNA form, the CDR3 reads TGTGCCAGCAGCCAGCTGGACAGTAGCAATCAGCCCCAGCATTTT.

There are many counts of this clonotype. V gene TRBV5-1 combines with J gene TRBJ1-5; 8 bases agree with TRBD1. CDR1 SGHRS and CDR2 YFSETQ come from the germline V gene. The V gene end was trimmed by 0 bases and the J gene end by 4 bases; junction bases not matched to a gene: 0. CDR3 length equals 14 residues. CDR3: CASSLGDRNQPQHF. DNA for the CDR3: TGCGCCAGCAGCTTGGGGGACAGGAATCAGCCCCAGCATTTT.

V usage is TRBV20-1 and J usage is TRBJ2-2; D might be TRBD1 or TRBD2, each matching 5 bases. CDR3 length equals 14 residues. V gave up 5 bases and J gave up 9 bases, with 19 bases separating them. Germline V CDR1 and CDR2: DFQATT, SNEGSKA (reference sequence). In DNA, the CDR3 is TGCAGTGCTCGGGAAGGGACGGCGGCCCGGGAGCTGTTTTTT. Protein sequence: CSAREGTAARELFF.

The chain has TRBV19 and TRBJ1-1; D is perhaps TRBD1 (5 bases). The V gene's germline CDR1 is LNHDA and CDR2 SQIVND (reference sequence). This CDR3 region has 14 residues. V was pared by 0 bases and J by 6 bases, with 11 bases between. The chain's CDR3 is CASSIEEGWAEAFF. CDR3 DNA sequence: TGTGCCAGTAGTATAGAAGAGGGGTGGGCTGAAGCTTTCTTT.